A single sample is the source of the 27 T cell receptor beta chains below, sequenced in a study of blood T cell repertoires in COVID-19. Sequenced by immunoSEQ multiplex PCR; TCRdb stores in-frame clones only, minus some. The sample shows fewer than 350,000 clones, 85% of them seen only once. Sequenced sample: peripheral blood. These receptors originate from a woman in her 50s with active or convalescent COVID-19.

This clone was seen only once. V is TRBV11-3 and J is TRBJ2-1; the D gene is possibly TRBD2 (5 bases). This CDR3 is built from 13 residues. Trimming pared 1 base from V and 8 bases from J, leaving 9 bases between. Germline CDR1 is SGHNT and CDR2 is YENEEA. The CDR3 DNA reads TGTGCCAGCAGCTTAGGCGGGTGGGATGAGCAGTTCTTC. It yields the protein CASSLGGWDEQFF.

This rearrangement joins TRBV10-3 to TRBJ1-5, with 7 bases aligning to TRBD1. This CDR3 region has 15 residues. Germline-derived CDR1 and CDR2 are ENHRY and SYGVKD. Trimming took 7 bases from V and 4 from J; bases not matched to a gene: 10. The CDR3 sequence is CAITTTGAGNQPQHF. As DNA, the CDR3 is TGTGCCATCACCACTACAGGGGCGGGGAATCAGCCCCAGCATTTT.

This clone was counted once. The chain is built from TRBV3-1 (or the pseudogene TRBV3-2) and TRBJ1-1, with TRBD1 matching 8 bases. The J segment lost 10 bases and the V segment lost 4 bases, leaving 2 bases of the junction unmatched. This CDR3 spans 11 amino acids. CDR1 LGHDT and CDR2 YNNKEL come from the germline V gene (reference sequence). The DNA of the CDR3 is TGTGCCAGCAGCCGCCAGGGGGCAGCTTTCTTT. This sequence encodes CASSRQGAAFF.

This chain links TRBV19 with TRBJ1-5, with D possibly being TRBD1 (6 bases). The germline gives CDR1 LNHDA, CDR2 SQIVND (reference sequence). This CDR3 has 14 residues. Trimming shortened V by 4 bases and J by 7 bases, and 14 bases separated the two germline ends. The CDR3 reads CASSTQGQLQPQHF. DNA for the CDR3: TGTGCCAGTAGTACCCAGGGGCAATTGCAGCCCCAGCATTTT.

The sample holds a few counts of this clone. This chain connects TRBV14 to TRBJ1-1, with 7 bases lining up with TRBD1. The J segment lost 1 base and the V segment lost 4 bases, leaving 12 bases of the junction unmatched. Germline CDR1 reads SGHDN; CDR2 reads FVKESK. CDR3 size: 17 residues. The CDR3 DNA is TGTGCCAGCAGCCCCCAGGGGGTGGGAACGCGGAACACTGAAGCTTTCTTT. It translates to CASSPQGVGTRNTEAFF.

The gene calls are TRBV3-1 (or the pseudogene TRBV3-2) and TRBJ1-2, with 8 bases lining up with TRBD1. V was pared by 1 base and J by 4 bases, with 11 bases of the junction left unmatched. Germline loops: CDR1 LGHDT, CDR2 YNNKEL (reference sequence). CDR3 length equals 17 residues. This CDR3 is CASSQGRRGLGSYGYTF. CDR3 nucleotide sequence: TGTGCCAGCAGCCAAGGTCGCAGGGGGCTTGGAAGCTATGGCTACACCTTC.

The chain is built from TRBV30 and TRBJ1-6; D is uncertain. V lost 4 bases and J lost 5, with 12 bases in between. Per germline, CDR1 GTSNPN and CDR2 SVGIG (reference sequence). The CDR3 totals 14 residues. The CDR3 loop is CAWMVGPNNSPLHF. The CDR3 DNA follows: TGTGCCTGGATGGTCGGTCCCAATAATTCACCCCTCCACTTT.

The genes are TRBV14 and TRBJ2-7, with D perhaps TRBD2 (6 bases). The ends were cut back, 3 bases at V and 2 bases at J, with 11 bases in the middle. Per the germline V gene, CDR1 is SGHDN and CDR2 is FVKESK. The CDR3 loop spans 14 amino acids. The CDR3 DNA reads TGTGCCAGCAGCCAGTGGACTATCCCCTACGAGCAGTACTTC. Its protein is CASSQWTIPYEQYF.

In this sample, this clone turned up once. The genes are TRBV6-6 and TRBJ1-1, with D hard to call. This CDR3 region has 14 residues. CDR1 and CDR2 from the germline V gene are MNHNY and SVGAGI (reference sequence). Trimming shortened V by 7 bases and J by 0 bases, and 12 bases separated the two germline ends. In DNA form, the CDR3 reads TGTGCCAGCACCATGGGGAGAGTGAACACTGAAGCTTTCTTT. Its translation: CASTMGRVNTEAFF.

The chain is built from TRBV7-9 and TRBJ2-3; 11 bases agree with TRBD2. Germline assignment: CDR1 SEHNR and CDR2 FQNEAQ (reference sequence). With 5 bases clipped from V and 7 bases from J, the junction kept 5 bases outside the gene matches. The length of the CDR3 is 14 residues. Here the CDR3 DNA reads TGTGCCAGCAGCCCCGGGACTAGCGGACATACGCAGTATTTT. Its translation: CASSPGTSGHTQYF.

The chain has TRBV5-6 and TRBJ1-1; D remains unclear. Looked up from germline, CDR1 is SGHDT and CDR2 is YYEEEE. Trimming left V 2 bases short and J 0 bases short, with 14 bases between. This CDR3 spans 16 amino acids. For the CDR3, the DNA is TGTGCCAGCAGCTTTGGCCCTGGACTCATGAACACTGAAGCTTTCTTT. It yields the protein CASSFGPGLMNTEAFF.

The chain uses TRBV4-1 and TRBJ1-5; D uncertain. This CDR3 is built from 18 residues. V was pared by 2 bases and J by 0 bases, with 17 bases between. Germline loops: CDR1 MGHRA, CDR2 YSYEKL. In DNA, the CDR3 is TGCGCCAGCAGCCAACTACCCGTGGAACAGACTAGCAATCAGCCCCAGCATTTT. Amino acids: CASSQLPVEQTSNQPQHF.

This sequence joins TRBV18 and TRBJ2-1, with TRBD1 identical over 7 bases. This CDR3 is 14 amino acids long. Germline CDR1 is KGHSH and CDR2 is LQKENI. Trimming at V came to 2 bases and at J to 8 bases, leaving 6 bases not matched to a gene. In DNA form, the CDR3 reads TGTGCCAGCTCACCAGGGACAGTCAAGTATGAGCAGTTCTTC. Translation gives CASSPGTVKYEQFF.

The chain employs TRBV7-9 and TRBJ1-1; the D is unclear. CDR1 is SEHNR, CDR2 FQNEAQ, per germline (reference sequence). Trimming cost V 0 bases and J 1 base, with 6 bases left between them. The CDR3 is made up of 14 amino acids. CDR3 sequence: CASSLAAKNTEAFF. CDR3 nucleotides: TGTGCCAGCAGCTTAGCAGCAAAGAACACTGAAGCTTTCTTT.

The genes are TRBV9 and TRBJ2-2, with 7 nucleotides matching TRBD2. This CDR3 is 17 amino acids long. Per germline, CDR1 SGDLS and CDR2 YYNGEE. The junction had 15 bases not matched to a gene; V was cut back by 4 bases and J by 6 bases. The CDR3 DNA reads TGTGCCAGCAGCCCCAGCCTGGGCGGGAGAAGTGCCGGGGAGCTGTTTTTT. Translation: CASSPSLGGRSAGELFF. Filled out from reference TRBV9 and TRBJ2-2, the complete variable domain reads DSGVTQTPKHLITATGQRVTLRCSPRSGDLSVYWYQQSLDQGLQFLIQYYNGEERAKGNILERFSAQQFPDLHSELNLSSLELGDSALYFCASSPSLGGRSAGELFFGEGSRLTVL.

The chain joins TRBV2 to TRBJ1-5; TRBD1 agrees at 7 bases. Germline values: CDR1 SNHLY, CDR2 FYNNEI. V lost 11 bases and J lost 0; bases outside the gene matches: 16. The CDR3 has 17 amino acids. CDR3 in amino acids: CASTTHRGLYSNQPQHF. Here the CDR3 DNA reads TGTGCCTCAACCACTCACAGGGGCTTATATAGCAATCAGCCCCAGCATTTT.

The chain carries TRBV5-6 and TRBJ2-5, with 10 bases lining up with TRBD2. The CDR3 runs to 16 residues. Germline CDR1 is SGHDT and CDR2 is YYEEEE. V lost 2 bases to trimming and J lost 7 bases; unmatched junction nucleotides: 11. CDR3 sequence reads: CASSFTISGRPPTQYF. In DNA form, the CDR3 reads TGTGCCAGCAGCTTCACCATTAGCGGGAGGCCTCCGACCCAGTACTTC. The full variable domain, in which reference TRBV5-6 and TRBJ2-5 provide the parts outside the CDR3, is DAGVTQSPTHLIKTRGQQVTLRCSPKSGHDTVSWYQQALGQGPQFIFQYYEEEERQRGNFPDRFSGHQFPNYSSELNVNALLLGDSALYLCASSFTISGRPPTQYFGPGTRLLVL.

The sample holds one count of this clone. CDR3 amino acids: CASSIGGFSTEAFF. The DNA of the CDR3 is TGTGCCAGTAGTATAGGAGGGTTTAGCACTGAAGCTTTCTTT. The chain couples TRBV19 to TRBJ1-1; D remains ambiguous. With 1 base removed from V and 4 bases from J, the gap between germline ends came to 10 bases. This CDR3 contains 14 residues. Germline V CDR1 and CDR2: LNHDA, SQIVND (reference sequence). The full variable domain, its missing parts supplied by reference TRBV19 and TRBJ1-1, is DGGITQSPKYLFRKEGQNVTLSCEQNLNHDAMYWYRQDPGQGLRLIYYSQIVNDFQKGDIAEGYSVSREKKESFPLTVTSAQKNPTAFYLCASSIGGFSTEAFFGQGTRLTVV.

This clone was picked up many times. The chain couples TRBV11-2 to TRBJ1-2; D is unresolved. Germline V gene data show CDR1 as SGHAT and CDR2 as FQNNGV. CDR3 size: 11 residues. With 1 base removed from V and 7 bases from J, the gap between germline ends came to 4 bases. The CDR3 region is CASSLGLGYTF. The CDR3 coding sequence is TGTGCCAGCAGCTTAGGACTTGGCTACACCTTC. The full variable domain, its missing parts supplied by reference TRBV11-2 and TRBJ1-2, is EAGVAQSPRYKIIEKRQSVAFWCNPISGHATLYWYQQILGQGPKLLIQFQNNGVVDDSQLPKDRFSAERLKGVDSTLKIQPAKLEDSAVYLCASSLGLGYTFGSGTRLTVV.

The chain couples TRBV7-2 to TRBJ2-7, with 9 bases that match TRBD1. The V segment lost 4 bases and the J segment 3 bases; nucleotides outside the gene matches: 4. The germline CDR1 and CDR2 sequences are SGHTA and FQGNSA. This CDR3 has 14 amino acids. CDR3: CASSYGQGIYEQYF. CDR3 DNA sequence: TGTGCCAGCAGCTACGGACAGGGGATCTACGAGCAGTACTTC. The full variable domain, in which reference TRBV7-2 and TRBJ2-7 provide the parts outside the CDR3, is GAGVSQSPSNKVTEKGKDVELRCDPISGHTALYWYRQSLGQGLEFLIYFQGNSAPDKSGLPSDRFSAERTGGSVSTLTIQRTQQEDSAVYLCASSYGQGIYEQYFGPGTRLTVT.

The chain recombines TRBV5-1 with TRBJ2-7; a possible D gene is TRBD1 (6 bases). CDR3 size: 13 residues. CDR1 SGHRS and CDR2 YFSETQ come from the germline V gene. V dropped 5 bases and J dropped 1 base, with 10 bases sitting between them. The CDR3 reads CASRTGYSYEQYF. As DNA, the CDR3 is TGCGCCAGCAGAACAGGGTATTCCTACGAGCAGTACTTC.

The rearrangement joins TRBV7-6 to TRBJ1-1; no firm D call. The germline V gene encodes CDR1 SGHVS and CDR2 FNYEAQ. The CDR3 runs to 13 residues. The V gene lost 5 bases and the J gene lost 7 bases, with 14 bases spanning the gap. In nucleotides, the CDR3 is TGTGCCAGCAGCACCTCGAACAGAAATGAAGCTTTCTTT. Residues: CASSTSNRNEAFF.

The chain recombines TRBV5-5 with TRBJ2-7; 9 bases are shared with TRBD1. Germline V lookup: CDR1 SGHKS, CDR2 YYEKEE (reference sequence). The J segment lost 6 bases and the V segment lost 3 bases, leaving 7 bases of the junction unmatched. This CDR3 spans 14 amino acids. CDR3 amino acids: CASSSGTGLGEQYF. CDR3 sequence (DNA): TGTGCCAGCAGCTCCGGGACAGGGCTTGGCGAGCAGTACTTC.

J is TRBJ2-3 and V is TRBV3-1 (or the pseudogene TRBV3-2); the match to TRBD2 covers 10 bases. CDR1 and CDR2 (germline): LGHDT, YNNKEL (reference sequence). CDR3 size: 16 residues. V was clipped by 2 bases and J by 2 bases; unmatched bases: 4. CDR3: CASSQRLAGVTDTQYF. The CDR3 nucleotides are TGTGCCAGCAGCCAACGTCTAGCGGGAGTCACAGATACGCAGTATTTT.

The V and J genes are TRBV19 and TRBJ1-1; a weak D match, TRBD1 (6 bases). From germline, CDR1 is LNHDA and CDR2 SQIVND (reference sequence). This CDR3 comprises 15 residues. With 6 bases removed from V and 0 bases from J, the gap between germline ends came to 14 bases. CDR3 bases: TGTGCCAGTAGATCGCACAGGGACCTGAACACTGAAGCTTTCTTT. It specifies CASRSHRDLNTEAFF.

The V and J genes are TRBV11-3 and TRBJ1-2; 7 nucleotides align to TRBD1. The CDR3 is made up of 16 amino acids. CDR1 and CDR2 (germline): SGHNT, YENEEA. J was trimmed by 3 bases and V by 5 bases; bases with no gene match: 12. Here the CDR3 DNA reads TGTGCCAGCAGCCATAGGACAGGCGGTGGGGACTATGGCTACACCTTC. It encodes CASSHRTGGGDYGYTF.

The rearrangement uses TRBV7-9 and TRBJ2-1; 7 bases agree with TRBD1. The CDR3 totals 19 residues. Trimming cost V 4 bases and J 9 bases; bases outside gene matches: 24. Germline lookup yields CDR1 SEHNR and CDR2 FQNEAQ (reference sequence). CDR3 nucleotides: TGTGCCAGCAGCTCAGGCCTTCTTCCCGGGACAGAAAGGAGGATTGAGCAGTTCTTC. It encodes CASSSGLLPGTERRIEQFF. The full variable domain, completed using reference TRBV7-9 and TRBJ2-1, is DTGVSQNPRHKITKRGQNVTFRCDPISEHNRLYWYRQTLGQGPEFLTYFQNEAQLEKSRLLSDRFSAERPKGSFSTLEIQRTEQGDSAMYLCASSSGLLPGTERRIEQFFGPGTRLTVL.